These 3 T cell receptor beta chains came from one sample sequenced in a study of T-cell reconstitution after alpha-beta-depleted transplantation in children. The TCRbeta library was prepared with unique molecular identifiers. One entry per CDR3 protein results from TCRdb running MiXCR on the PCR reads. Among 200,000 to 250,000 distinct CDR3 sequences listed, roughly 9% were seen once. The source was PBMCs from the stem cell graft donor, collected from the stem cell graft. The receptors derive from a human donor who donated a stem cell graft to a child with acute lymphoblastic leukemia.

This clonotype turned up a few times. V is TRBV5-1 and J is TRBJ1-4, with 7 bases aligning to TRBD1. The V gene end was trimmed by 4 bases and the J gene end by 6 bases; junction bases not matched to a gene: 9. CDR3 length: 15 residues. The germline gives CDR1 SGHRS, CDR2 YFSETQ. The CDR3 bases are TGCGCCAGCAGCAGAGACAGGGAAGGGGATGAAAAACTGTTTTTT. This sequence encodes CASSRDREGDEKLFF.

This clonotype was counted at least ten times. The chain's CDR3 is CASSYSNRLTANYGYTF. CDR3 DNA: TGTGCCAGCAGTTACTCGAACAGACTTACAGCTAACTATGGCTACACCTTC. The V and J genes are TRBV6-5 and TRBJ1-2; D remains unclear. The CDR3 spans 17 residues. V gave up 0 bases and J gave up 0 bases, with 14 bases separating them. From germline, CDR1 is MNHEY and CDR2 SVGAGI.

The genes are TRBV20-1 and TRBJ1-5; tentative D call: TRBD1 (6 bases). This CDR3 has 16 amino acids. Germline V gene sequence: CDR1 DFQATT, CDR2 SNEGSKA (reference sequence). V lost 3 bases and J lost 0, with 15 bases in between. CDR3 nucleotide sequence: TGCAGTGCTAGTTGGGGGCGCAGTCCTAGCAATCAGCCCCAGCATTTT. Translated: CSASWGRSPSNQPQHF.